The 13 T cell receptor beta chains given below trace back to one sample, sequenced in a study of graft-versus-host responses after intestinal transplantation. Measured with immunoSEQ multiplex PCR; TCRdb has only the in-frame clones, and not every one. The data contain about 15,000 clones, roughly a third of them singletons. The source material was alloreactive CD4+ T cells from a mixed lymphocyte reaction culture, sampled before intestinal transplant. Subset noted: CFSE-low proliferating T cells sorted from roughly 6-day pre-transplant mixed lymphocyte reaction (GvH or HvG direction). These TCRs come from a human patient who received an intestinal transplant.

This chain joins TRBV30 and TRBJ1-1, with a weak D call TRBD1 (6 bases). Germline V gene data show CDR1 as GTSNPN and CDR2 as SVGIG (reference sequence). Trimming shortened V by 8 bases and J by 0 bases, and 16 bases separated the two germline ends. The CDR3 runs 14 residues. The CDR3, as DNA: TGTGCCGGCCGTCCGGGACACTTGAACACTGAAGCTTTCTTT. Translation: CAGRPGHLNTEAFF.

The sample holds a few counts of this clone. This chain uses TRBV19 with TRBJ1-5, with 8 bases lining up with TRBD1. The CDR3 length is 14 residues. The ends lost 4 bases at V and 7 bases at J; junction bases unmatched: 6. The germline V gene encodes CDR1 LNHDA and CDR2 SQIVND (reference sequence). Here the CDR3 DNA reads TGTGCCAGTAGTACAACAGGGGGAGGGCAGCCCCAGCATTTT. Translated: CASSTTGGGQPQHF.

This clone was counted a few times. The chain recombines TRBV6-1 with TRBJ1-3, with D perhaps matching TRBD1 (6 bases). Deletions cut 4 bases from V and 2 bases from J, with 9 bases between. This CDR3 has 14 residues. Germline V gene data show CDR1 as MNHNS and CDR2 as SASEGT. The CDR3 reads CASSVNRAGNTIYF. In DNA form, the CDR3 reads TGTGCCAGCAGTGTAAACAGGGCTGGAAACACCATATATTTT.

The CDR3 nucleotides are TGCAGTGCTAGAGAGAAATATGGCTACACCTTC. Translated: CSAREKYGYTF. J is TRBJ1-2 and V is TRBV20-1; D uncertain. CDR1 is DFQATT, CDR2 SNEGSKA, per germline (reference sequence). This CDR3 has 11 residues. V lost 0 bases, J lost 5 bases, and 4 bases lay in between.

By share, this clone ranks as medium-sized. V is TRBV2 and J is TRBJ1-2; a possible D gene is TRBD1 (5 bases). Germline CDR1 SNHLY, CDR2 FYNNEI. The CDR3 contains 11 residues. Trimming pared 3 bases from V and 7 bases from J, leaving 6 bases between. CDR3 loop: CASSDRAGYTF. CDR3 DNA sequence: TGTGCCAGCAGTGACAGGGCTGGCTACACCTTC.

V usage is TRBV6-5 and J usage is TRBJ2-7, with 7 bases lining up with TRBD2. The CDR3 covers 13 residues. With 6 bases clipped from V and 6 bases from J, the junction kept 8 bases outside the gene matches. Germline CDR1 MNHEY, CDR2 SVGAGI. CDR3 in amino acids: CASRASGLPEQYF. The CDR3 region has the DNA TGTGCCAGCAGGGCTAGCGGACTACCCGAGCAGTACTTC.

V gene TRBV19 combines with J gene TRBJ2-1, with 9 bases matching TRBD2. Germline V lookup: CDR1 LNHDA, CDR2 SQIVND (reference sequence). This CDR3 is built from 17 residues. V dropped 10 bases and J dropped 6; count of bases not matched to a gene: 19. In nucleotides, the CDR3 is TGTGCCACCACACTTACTCGCGGGAGGGCCAGGGGCAATGAGCAGTTCTTC. The encoded protein is CATTLTRGRARGNEQFF.

A few counts support this clone. V and J are TRBV27 and TRBJ2-7, with D perhaps TRBD1 or TRBD2 (5 bases each). Trimming removed 3 bases at V and 3 bases at J, with 15 bases between. The CDR3 spans 15 residues. Per germline, CDR1 MNHEY and CDR2 SMNVEV (reference sequence). CDR3 nucleotide sequence: TGTGCCAGCAGTTTCGGCCGGGGCCCAGTCTACGAGCAGTACTTC. Amino acids: CASSFGRGPVYEQYF.

This clone occurred a few times. This sequence joins TRBV6-8 and TRBJ1-1; D is unclear. CDR1 and CDR2 (germline): MNHGY, SAAAGT. The CDR3 loop spans 14 amino acids. Trimming took 0 bases from V and 3 from J, leaving 8 bases between them. In DNA form, the CDR3 reads TGTGCCAGCAGTTACTCCGGACGGGACACTGAAGCTTTCTTT. Its protein product is CASSYSGRDTEAFF.

The chain carries TRBV2 and TRBJ1-4; tentative D call: TRBD1 (5 bases). The CDR3 runs 15 residues. Germline CDR1 SNHLY, CDR2 FYNNEI. V dropped 0 bases and J dropped 5 bases, with 10 bases sitting between them. CDR3 loop: CASSEAGTPNEKLFF. The CDR3 coding sequence is TGTGCCAGCAGTGAAGCAGGGACCCCCAATGAAAAACTGTTTTTT.

The chain has TRBV9 and TRBJ1-4; no clear D gene. CDR1 and CDR2 (germline): SGDLS, YYNGEE. The CDR3 sequence is 13 residues long. V dropped 0 bases and J dropped 6 bases, with 6 bases sitting between them. In DNA form, the CDR3 reads TGTGCCAGCAGCGTAGGCGGGGATGAAAAACTGTTTTTT. Translating it yields CASSVGGDEKLFF.

The chain couples TRBV12-5 to TRBJ1-1; D unclear. Germline loops: CDR1 LGHNT, CDR2 FRNRAP. The CDR3 consists of 11 residues. V was shortened by 2 bases and J by 9 bases, with 7 bases between the two germline ends. CDR3 region: CASGLTGKAFF. The CDR3, as DNA: TGTGCTAGTGGTTTGACCGGTAAAGCTTTCTTT.

The chain links TRBV28 to TRBJ2-7; the match to TRBD1 covers 11 bases. Germline-derived CDR1 and CDR2 are MDHEN and SYDVKM. This CDR3 contains 16 residues. The V and J ends lost 5 bases and 3 bases, in that order; junction bases with no gene match: 9. CDR3 coding DNA: TGTGCCAGCAGTCCTTCAACCGGGACAGGGGGCTACGAGCAGTACTTC. This encodes CASSPSTGTGGYEQYF.